In this sample, the clone carrying this T cell receptor (beta chain) turned up a few times. The antigen remains unidentified. The data originate from a study of post-analysis software for immune sequencing data. Study information: There were relapsing-remitting, secondary progressive and progressive-relapsing multiple sclerosis among the disease courses included.

Findings and caveats of the study: Among five TRBV segments more frequent in patients than controls were TRBV5-6, TRBV5-1 and TRBV20-1. Batch-matched samples strongly co-clustered by F measure.

Unmatched junction bases numbered 9, after V lost 4 bases and J lost 5 bases. From germline, CDR1 is SQVTM and CDR2 ANQGSEA. This CDR3 comprises 14 residues. Prepared TCR beta cDNA libraries contained unique molecular identifiers. About 500,000 cDNA molecules were obtained from roughly 1 to 10 million T cells. TCRdb recomputed calls from the PCR reads with MiXCR, one row per CDR3 protein. The sample shows fewer than 700,000 distinct CDR3 sequences, 44% of them seen only once. The chain employs TRBV29-1 and TRBJ2-3, with 7 bases fitting TRBD1. The sample consisted of blood. The sequence was obtained from a girl between 10 and 17 years old with multiple sclerosis. In DNA form, the CDR3 reads TGCAGCGTTGGATCCGGGACAGTTATAGATACGCAGTATTTT. Translation: CSVGSGTVIDTQYF.